The clone carrying this T cell receptor (beta chain) has only a few counts. What it binds is unknown. The sorted Tregs were CD4+CD25+CD127-/low cells. CDR3 length: 12 residues. The V and J ends lost 6 bases and 8 bases respectively, with 13 bases between them. Adaptor-ligated barcode primers were used to amplify TRBV12-4/TRBJ1-2 clonotypes. TCRdb reprocessed the multiplex PCR reads with MiXCR, giving one entry per CDR3 protein. In the table there are about 820 distinct CDR3 sequences, 24% of which are singletons. The study's findings and limits: Tumor-infiltrating Treg TCR alpha and beta sequences overlapped most with tumor naive CD4+ T cells, then blood naive. Naive CD4+ cells shared approximately 12% of tumor Treg sequences. Tumor memory CD4+ T cell TCR gene usage clustered with blood and lymph node memory CD4+ cells and lymph node naive CD4+ cells.

The TCR comes from a female donor with breast cancer. This rearrangement joins TRBV12-3 or TRBV12-4 to TRBJ1-2; possibly TRBD1 for D (5 bases). Sample: Tregs sorted from blood. CDR3 in DNA: TGTGCCAGCAGCCCACCAGGGATGGGCTACACCTTC. It codes for CASSPPGMGYTF.